Listed below are T cell receptor beta chains from one sample, sequenced in a study of beta chain features in type 1 diabetes. Profiled with immunoSEQ multiplex PCR; TCRdb holds only in-frame clones, not every one. The sample holds about 450,000 clones, over 10% seen once. Sequenced sample: naive CD4+ T cells from blood. The receptors here all came from a woman between 18 and 30 years old in good health. Both conserved end residues are part of each CDR3. The D gene is left open where the match is weak. Clone size is not always given. Where it is, it says once, few, many or a class for expanded clones.

CDR3aa	CDR3nt	v_gene	j_gene	d_gene	abundance
CASSLEGEAFF	TGTGCCAGCAGCTTAGAAGGTGAAGCTTTCTTT	TRBV7-9	TRBJ1-1	.	few
CSVAPDRRNYYNEQFF	TGCAGCGTCGCACCTGACAGGAGGAACTACTACAATGAGCAGTTCTTC	TRBV29-1	TRBJ2-1	.	few
CASSHLTGEETQYF	TGTGCCAGCAGCCATCTGACAGGGGAAGAGACCCAGTACTTC	TRBV4-2	TRBJ2-5	TRBD1	few
CASSATGGEQYF	TGTGCCAGCAGTGCCACAGGGGGTGAGCAGTACTTC	TRBV25-1	TRBJ2-7	TRBD1	many
CSVESQEEKLFF	TGCAGCGTTGAATCCCAGGAAGAAAAACTGTTTTTT	TRBV29-1	TRBJ1-4	.	.
CASRPVLALTGGYTF	TGTGCCAGCAGACCCGTCCTCGCCTTAACGGGAGGCTACACCTTC	TRBV13	TRBJ1-2	.	few
CASSQRGLARTRGTQYF	TGTGCCAGCAGTCAAAGGGGACTAGCGAGGACTAGGGGGACCCAGTACTTC	TRBV28	TRBJ2-5	TRBD2	.
CAISDPRQGFEQFF	TGTGCCATCAGTGATCCGAGACAGGGCTTTGAGCAGTTCTTC	TRBV10-3	TRBJ2-1	TRBD1	few
CASSQDMHRGETQYF	TGTGCCAGCAGCCAAGATATGCACAGAGGGGAGACCCAGTACTTC	TRBV4-2	TRBJ2-5	.	.
CSVHSGGSGANVLTF	TGCAGCGTCCACTCAGGGGGCTCTGGGGCCAACGTCCTGACTTTC	TRBV29-1	TRBJ2-6	TRBD1	few
CASSTAGLYGYTF	TGTGCCAGCAGCACAGCGGGACTCTATGGCTACACCTTC	TRBV7-2	TRBJ1-2	.	few
CASRGAIYNEQFF	TGTGCCAGCAGAGGGGCAATCTACAATGAGCAGTTCTTC	TRBV28	TRBJ2-1	.	many
CASSVGGSSGNTIYF	TGTGCCAGCAGCGTAGGCGGTAGCTCTGGAAACACCATATATTTT	TRBV9	TRBJ1-3	.	few
CASSRDREVSEQYF	TGTGCCAGCAGCCGCGACAGGGAAGTCAGCGAGCAGTACTTC	TRBV6-5	TRBJ2-7	TRBD1	.
CASRESGANVLTF	TGTGCCAGCAGGGAATCTGGGGCCAACGTCCTGACTTTC	TRBV7-9	TRBJ2-6	.	.
CASSSSDRGKTQYF	TGTGCCAGCAGCTCCAGCGACAGGGGAAAGACCCAGTACTTC	TRBV7-9	TRBJ2-5	TRBD1	.
CASSVGRERRNYGYTF	TGTGCCAGCAGCGTAGGGCGGGAGAGGAGGAACTATGGCTACACCTTC	TRBV9	TRBJ1-2	.	few
CASRTWGRDEKLFF	TGCGCCAGCAGAACGTGGGGGCGAGATGAAAAACTGTTTTTT	TRBV4-1	TRBJ1-4	.	.
CAISESDNTDTQYF	TGTGCCATCAGTGAGTCAGACAATACAGATACGCAGTATTTT	TRBV10-3	TRBJ2-3	.	few